This TCR beta chain is drawn from a study of cytomegalovirus exposure and HLA in healthy donors. The PCR used 60 Vbeta and 13 Jbeta primers. Here immunoSEQ multiplex PCR was the method, and the copy in TCRdb shows in-frame clones only, minus some. The sample holds roughly 200,000 clones, just over 75% seen once. In this sample, this clone turned up a few times. Germline V gene data show CDR1 as SGHNT and CDR2 as YENEEA. V was clipped by 5 bases and J by 4 bases; unmatched bases: 3. The length of the CDR3 is 13 residues. This chain connects TRBV11-3 to TRBJ2-7; 9 bases map to TRBD1. The specimen sequenced was PBMCs. This clonotype originated in a woman aged 55-70 years in good health and CMV-seropositive. DNA for the CDR3: TGTGCCAGCAGCCCGGGACAGGGATACGAGCAGTACTTC. Translation: CASSPGQGYEQYF.